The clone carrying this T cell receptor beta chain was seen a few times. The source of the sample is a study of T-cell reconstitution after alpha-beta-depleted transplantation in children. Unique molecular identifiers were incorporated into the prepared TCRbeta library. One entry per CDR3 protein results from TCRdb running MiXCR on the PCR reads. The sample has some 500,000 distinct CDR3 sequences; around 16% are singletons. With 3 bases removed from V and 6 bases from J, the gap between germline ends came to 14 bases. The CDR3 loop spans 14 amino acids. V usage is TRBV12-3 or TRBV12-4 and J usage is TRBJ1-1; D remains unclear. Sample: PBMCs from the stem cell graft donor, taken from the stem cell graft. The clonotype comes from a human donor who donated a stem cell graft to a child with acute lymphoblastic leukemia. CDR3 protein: CASSFKVGVPEAFF. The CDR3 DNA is TGTGCCAGCAGTTTCAAGGTGGGTGTGCCTGAAGCTTTCTTT.